The TCR beta chain described here comes from a study of cytomegalovirus exposure and HLA in healthy donors. For this clone: Its antigen is currently unknown.

Primers for the PCR totalled 60 Vbeta and 13 Jbeta. Per the original data handling: An analysis performed later counted about 80 million unique TCR beta chains (roughly 11 million of them shared). Generated by immunoSEQ multiplex PCR, the TCRdb table keeps only in-frame clones and is missing some. V and J calls plus clone size are reproduced from that table; the DNA served to infer D and trimming. The sample has some 110,000 clones; the top ten hold approximately 6.2%. Germline values: CDR1 LNHDA, CDR2 SQIVND (reference sequence). The ends were cut back, 1 base at V and 6 bases at J, with 6 bases in the middle. The CDR3 extends over 13 amino acids. Study outcomes and limitations: When presence/absence was analysed, sequencing depth was taken to be roughly uniform across donors.

This chain connects TRBV19 to TRBJ2-2, with D possibly matching TRBD2 (6 bases). Sequenced sample: PBMCs. This clonotype originated in a man aged 35-49 years in good health and CMV-seropositive. In DNA form, the CDR3 reads TGTGCCAGTAGTATAGGGGGGGCCGGGGAGCTGTTTTTT. Translation gives CASSIGGAGELFF.